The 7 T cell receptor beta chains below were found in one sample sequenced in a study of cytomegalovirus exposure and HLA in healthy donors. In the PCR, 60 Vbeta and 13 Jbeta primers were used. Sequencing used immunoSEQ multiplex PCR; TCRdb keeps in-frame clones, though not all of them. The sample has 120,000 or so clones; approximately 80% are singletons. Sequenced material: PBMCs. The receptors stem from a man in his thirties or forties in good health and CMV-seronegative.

The CDR3 sequence: CASSLGIQGYLETQYF. CDR3 sequence (DNA): TGTGCCAGCAGCCTAGGAATACAGGGCTACTTAGAGACCCAGTACTTC. This chain uses TRBV11-2 with TRBJ2-5; D possibly corresponds to TRBD1 (6 bases). The CDR3 length is 16 residues. V dropped 5 bases and J dropped 4 bases, with 20 bases sitting between them. Germline loops: CDR1 SGHAT, CDR2 FQNNGV. Variable domain in full (rest from reference TRBV11-2 and TRBJ2-5): EAGVAQSPRYKIIEKRQSVAFWCNPISGHATLYWYQQILGQGPKLLIQFQNNGVVDDSQLPKDRFSAERLKGVDSTLKIQPAKLEDSAVYLCASSLGIQGYLETQYFGPGTRLLVL.

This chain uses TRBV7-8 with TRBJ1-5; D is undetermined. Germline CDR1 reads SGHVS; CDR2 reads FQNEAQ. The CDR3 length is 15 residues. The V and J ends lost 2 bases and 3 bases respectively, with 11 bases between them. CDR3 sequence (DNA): TGTGCCAGCAGCTTATTTGAGGTTTCCAATCAGCCCCAGCATTTT. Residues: CASSLFEVSNQPQHF.

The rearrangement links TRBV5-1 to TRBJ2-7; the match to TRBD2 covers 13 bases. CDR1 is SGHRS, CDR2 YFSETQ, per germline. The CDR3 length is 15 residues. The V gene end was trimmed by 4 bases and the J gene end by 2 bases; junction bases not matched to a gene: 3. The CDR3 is CASSAGLAGPYEQYF. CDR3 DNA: TGCGCCAGCAGCGCGGGACTAGCGGGGCCCTACGAGCAGTACTTC.

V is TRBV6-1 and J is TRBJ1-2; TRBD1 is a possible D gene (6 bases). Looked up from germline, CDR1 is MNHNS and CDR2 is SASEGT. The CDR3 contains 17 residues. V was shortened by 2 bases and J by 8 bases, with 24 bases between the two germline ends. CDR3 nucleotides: TGTGCCAGCAGTGAAATTCACTGGGAGGGGGGATTCGGAGGCTACACCTTC. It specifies CASSEIHWEGGFGGYTF.

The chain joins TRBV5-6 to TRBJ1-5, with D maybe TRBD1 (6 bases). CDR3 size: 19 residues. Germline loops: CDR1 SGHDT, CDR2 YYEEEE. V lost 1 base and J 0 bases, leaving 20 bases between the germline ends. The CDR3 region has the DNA TGTGCCAGCAGCTTGCGTGGAACTTTTTGGGGGCATAGCAATCAGCCCCAGCATTTT. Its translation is CASSLRGTFWGHSNQPQHF.

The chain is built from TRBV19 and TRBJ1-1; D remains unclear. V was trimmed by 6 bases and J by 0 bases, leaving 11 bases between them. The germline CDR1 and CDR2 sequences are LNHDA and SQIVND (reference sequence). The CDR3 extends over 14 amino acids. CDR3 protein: CASSVSGLNTEAFF. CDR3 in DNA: TGTGCCAGTAGCGTTTCGGGGTTGAACACTGAAGCTTTCTTT.

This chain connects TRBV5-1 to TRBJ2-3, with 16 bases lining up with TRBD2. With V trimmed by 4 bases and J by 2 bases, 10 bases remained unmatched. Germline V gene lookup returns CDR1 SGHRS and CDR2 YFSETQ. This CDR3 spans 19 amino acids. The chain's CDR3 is CASSGIPGTSGRATDTQYF. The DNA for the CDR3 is TGCGCCAGCAGCGGAATACCCGGGACTAGCGGGAGGGCCACAGATACGCAGTATTTT.